Below, 4 T cell receptor beta chains from the same sample are listed, as sequenced in a study of CD8 T cells in ankylosing spondylitis. TCRdb reprocessed the 5' RACE reads with MiXCR, giving one entry per CDR3 protein. Seen here are 210,000 or so distinct CDR3 sequences, approximately 8.4% observed once, and the top ten hold 4% to 5%. The sequencing sample was made of blood, either unsorted or a sorted T cell fraction (not recorded which). The receptors here all came from a female donor with ankylosing spondylitis or in good health (not recorded which).

This clonotype was seen repeatedly, ten times or more. V and J are TRBV20-1 and TRBJ2-5; D unresolved. Germline CDR1 reads DFQATT; CDR2 reads SNEGSKA (reference sequence). V was pared by 6 bases and J by 3 bases, with 20 bases between. The CDR3 loop spans 15 amino acids. In nucleotides, the CDR3 is TGCAGTGCCCTCCTAGGGATCTATATTGAAGAGACCCAGTACTTC. Translation gives CSALLGIYIEETQYF.

This clonotype has at least ten counts. The chain uses TRBV2 and TRBJ2-1; D not certain. The germline gives CDR1 SNHLY, CDR2 FYNNEI. The CDR3 runs to 14 residues. Trimming took 7 bases from V and 7 from J, leaving 17 bases between them. CDR3 nucleotides: TGTGCCAGCACAGGAGACACCCTTGGAAATGAGCAGTTCTTC. Its protein product is CASTGDTLGNEQFF.

This clonotype was detected many times. The chain uses TRBV28 and TRBJ1-2, with a tentative D call TRBD1 (6 bases). The CDR3 is made up of 13 amino acids. Germline CDR1 is MDHEN and CDR2 is SYDVKM. Between the trimmed V and J ends, which lost 11 bases and 4 bases, there was a span of 17 bases. CDR3 DNA sequence: TGTGCCGCCAACGGGGGCGCCTCCTATGGCTACACCTTC. It yields the protein CAANGGASYGYTF.

This clonotype was seen ten or more times. The rearrangement links TRBV15 to TRBJ2-3; 7 nucleotides align to TRBD1. With V trimmed by 7 bases and J by 3 bases, 7 bases remained unmatched. The CDR3 is made up of 14 amino acids. Germline V lookup: CDR1 LNHNV, CDR2 YYDKDF (reference sequence). The CDR3 coding sequence is TGTGCCACCACCTCCCCCAGGGGGACAGATACGCAGTATTTT. Translation gives CATTSPRGTDTQYF. The whole variable domain, remainder taken from reference TRBV15 and TRBJ2-3, is DAMVIQNPRYQVTQFGKPVTLSCSQTLNHNVMYWYQQKSSQAPKLLFHYYDKDFNNEADTPDNFQSRRPNTSFCFLDIRSPGLGDTAMYLCATTSPRGTDTQYFGPGTRLTVL.